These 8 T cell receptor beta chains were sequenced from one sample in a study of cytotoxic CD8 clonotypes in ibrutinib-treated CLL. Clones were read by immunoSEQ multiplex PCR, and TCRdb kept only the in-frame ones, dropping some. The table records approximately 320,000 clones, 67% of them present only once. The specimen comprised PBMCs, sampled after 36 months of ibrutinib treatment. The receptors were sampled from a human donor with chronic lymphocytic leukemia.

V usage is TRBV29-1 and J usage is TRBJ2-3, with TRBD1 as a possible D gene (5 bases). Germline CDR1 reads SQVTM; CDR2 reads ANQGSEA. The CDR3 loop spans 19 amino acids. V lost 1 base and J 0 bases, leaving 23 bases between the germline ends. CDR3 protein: CSVEGTIHSPDTSTDTQYF. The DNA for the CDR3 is TGCAGCGTTGAAGGGACGATTCATTCTCCGGACACGAGCACAGATACGCAGTATTTT.

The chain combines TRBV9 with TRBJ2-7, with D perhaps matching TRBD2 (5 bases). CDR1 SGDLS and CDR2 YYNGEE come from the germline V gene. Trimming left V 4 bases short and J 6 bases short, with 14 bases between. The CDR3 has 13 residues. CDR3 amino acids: CASSLRLASEQYF. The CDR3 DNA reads TGTGCCAGCAGCCTCCGGCTAGCAAGCGAGCAGTACTTC. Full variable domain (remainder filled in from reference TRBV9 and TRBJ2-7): DSGVTQTPKHLITATGQRVTLRCSPRSGDLSVYWYQQSLDQGLQFLIQYYNGEERAKGNILERFSAQQFPDLHSELNLSSLELGDSALYFCASSLRLASEQYFGPGTRLTVT.

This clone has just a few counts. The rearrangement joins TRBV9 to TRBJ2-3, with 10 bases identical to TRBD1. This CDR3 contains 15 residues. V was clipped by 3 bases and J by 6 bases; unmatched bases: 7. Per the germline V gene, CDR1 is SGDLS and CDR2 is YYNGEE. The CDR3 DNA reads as TGTGCCAGCAGCGACGGACAGGGGGAGTATGATACGCAGTATTTT. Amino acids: CASSDGQGEYDTQYF. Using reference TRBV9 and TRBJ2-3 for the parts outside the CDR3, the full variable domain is DSGVTQTPKHLITATGQRVTLRCSPRSGDLSVYWYQQSLDQGLQFLIQYYNGEERAKGNILERFSAQQFPDLHSELNLSSLELGDSALYFCASSDGQGEYDTQYFGPGTRLTVL.

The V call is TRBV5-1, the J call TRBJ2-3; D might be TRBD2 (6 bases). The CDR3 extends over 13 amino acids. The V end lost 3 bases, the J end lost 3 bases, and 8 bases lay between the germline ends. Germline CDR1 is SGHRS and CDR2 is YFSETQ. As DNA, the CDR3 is TGCGCCAGCAGCTACGGGGGAACAGATACGCAGTATTTT. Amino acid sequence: CASSYGGTDTQYF.

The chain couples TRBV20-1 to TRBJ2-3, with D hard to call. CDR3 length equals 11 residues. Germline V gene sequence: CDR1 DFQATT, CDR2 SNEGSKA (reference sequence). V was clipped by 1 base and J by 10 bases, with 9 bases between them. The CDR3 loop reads CSARGLGSQYF. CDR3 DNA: TGCAGTGCTAGAGGCCTTGGATCGCAGTATTTT.

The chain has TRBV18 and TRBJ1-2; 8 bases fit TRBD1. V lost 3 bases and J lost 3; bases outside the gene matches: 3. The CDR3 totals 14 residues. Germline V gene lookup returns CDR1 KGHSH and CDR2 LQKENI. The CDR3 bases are TGTGCCAGCTCACCCTCGACAGGGGACTATGGCTACACCTTC. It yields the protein CASSPSTGDYGYTF.

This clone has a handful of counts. The DNA for the CDR3 is TGTGCCAGCAGCTATGGACAGGCCTCCTACGAGCAGTACTTC. This sequence encodes CASSYGQASYEQYF. V gene TRBV7-8 combines with J gene TRBJ2-7, with 7 bases identical to TRBD1. The CDR3 length is 14 residues. Germline V gene sequence: CDR1 SGHVS, CDR2 FQNEAQ. Germline trimming cut 4 bases from V and 0 bases from J; bases unmatched to any gene: 3.

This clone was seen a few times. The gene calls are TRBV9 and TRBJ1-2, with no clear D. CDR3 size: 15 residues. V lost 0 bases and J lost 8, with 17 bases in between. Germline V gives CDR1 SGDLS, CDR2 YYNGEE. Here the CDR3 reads CASSVEGGPWWGYTF. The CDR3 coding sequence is TGTGCCAGCAGCGTAGAGGGCGGCCCCTGGTGGGGCTACACCTTC.